The clone carrying this TCR beta chain was seen a handful of times. Its specificity is unknown. The sample comes from a study of early T cells in non-severe SARS-CoV-2 infection. Germline lookup yields CDR1 SQVTM and CDR2 ANQGSEA. V dropped 3 bases and J dropped 9; count of bases not matched to a gene: 8. There are 14 residues in the CDR3. Study-wide results and limits: Matches to VDJdb favored anti-spike CD8 responses and missed private and CD4 specificities.

TCRdb re-derived calls from the 5' RACE reads in MiXCR, one entry per CDR3 protein. There are roughly 93,000 distinct CDR3 sequences in the sample; about 10% occur only once, and 4.5% to 5.5% lies in the top ten. Sequencing used whole blood. The V call is TRBV29-1, the J call TRBJ2-1; 10 bases map to TRBD1. The source of this sequence is an adult who was a healthcare worker with PCR-confirmed SARS-CoV-2 infection or an uninfected control (not recorded which). The CDR3 sequence is CSVDGTGELGEQFF. CDR3 in DNA: TGCAGCGTTGACGGGACAGGGGAATTAGGTGAGCAGTTCTTC.